A selection of T cell receptor beta chains follows, all from one sample in a study of blood T cell repertoires in COVID-19. Libraries were prepared by immunoSEQ multiplex PCR; TCRdb keeps only in-frame clonotypes and omits some of them. Here the sample spans a few hundred thousand clones, around 87% being singletons. The sequencing input was peripheral blood. Every receptor here comes from a man in his 60s with acute or convalescent COVID-19. Both conserved end residues are part of each CDR3. D genes are given only for firm matches. Clone size is given for some rows only: seen once, a few or many times, or a class if the clone is expanded.

d_gene	abundance	v_gene	j_gene	CDR3aa	CDR3nt
TRBD1	few	TRBV9	TRBJ1-2	CASSPGGQGNYGYTF	TGTGCCAGCAGCCCCGGGGGACAGGGGAACTATGGCTACACCTTC
TRBD2	NA	TRBV10-1	TRBJ2-3	CASSGGAGLAGASTDTQYF	TGCGCCAGCAGTGGGGGGGCCGGACTAGCGGGCGCAAGCACAGATACGCAGTATTTT
TRBD1	NA	TRBV28	TRBJ2-7	CASSQGEYEQYF	TGTGCCAGCAGTCAGGGGGAGTACGAGCAGTACTTC
NA	NA	TRBV13	TRBJ1-1	CASSLRGSSAEAFF	TGTGCCAGCAGCCTGAGAGGGAGTTCAGCTGAAGCTTTCTTT
TRBD1	NA	TRBV5-5	TRBJ1-4	CASSRGQGMSGDEKLFF	TGTGCCAGCAGCCGGGGACAGGGGATGTCGGGGGATGAAAAACTGTTTTTT
NA	NA	TRBV7-7	TRBJ2-5	CASSLGTAAEETQYF	TGTGCCAGCAGCTTAGGGACAGCTGCCGAGGAGACCCAGTACTTC
NA	once	TRBV19	TRBJ1-3	CASTLGGSGNTIYF	TGTGCCAGTACCCTGGGGGGCTCTGGAAACACCATATATTTT
TRBD1	NA	TRBV6-5	TRBJ1-2	CASSYLRQGPAGYTF	TGTGCCAGCAGTTACCTCCGACAGGGTCCGGCTGGCTACACCTTC
TRBD1	NA	TRBV27	TRBJ2-7	CASSTTGTGLNEQYF	TGTGCCAGCAGTACAACCGGGACAGGGCTCAACGAGCAGTACTTC
NA	NA	TRBV6-5	TRBJ1-3	CASSYSLRDSGNTIYF	TGTGCCAGCAGTTACTCGCTCCGGGACTCTGGAAACACCATATATTTT
NA	NA	TRBV6-2/TRBV6-3	TRBJ2-4	CASSYSADSLAKNIQYF	TGTGCCAGCAGTTACTCCGCGGACAGTTTAGCCAAAAACATTCAGTACTTC
TRBD1	NA	TRBV10-3	TRBJ2-7	CAIKDRGYEQYF	TGTGCCATCAAGGACAGGGGCTACGAGCAGTACTTC
TRBD1	few	TRBV29-1	TRBJ2-1	CSVAGQTNEQFF	TGCAGCGTTGCGGGACAGACTAATGAGCAGTTCTTC
NA	NA	TRBV2	TRBJ2-3	CASSVYLSDTQYF	TGTGCCAGCAGTGTTTATTTGTCAGATACGCAGTATTTT
NA	NA	TRBV18	TRBJ1-1	CASSRQMNTEAFF	TGTGCCAGCTCGAGACAGATGAACACTGAAGCTTTCTTT
NA	NA	TRBV4-1	TRBJ2-3	CASSQDLRGASTDTQYF	TGCGCCAGCAGCCAAGATCTCCGGGGGGCTAGCACAGATACGCAGTATTTT
TRBD2	few	TRBV29-1	TRBJ2-5	CSVALGQVGGAQYF	TGCAGCGTTGCCTTGGGGCAGGTCGGGGGGGCCCAGTACTTC
TRBD1	NA	TRBV30	TRBJ1-1	CAWSVPGQGNTEAFF	TGTGCCTGGAGTGTCCCGGGACAGGGGAACACTGAAGCTTTCTTT
TRBD2	NA	TRBV13	TRBJ2-1	CAITTSGALNEQFF	TGTGCCATCACGACTAGCGGGGCCCTTAATGAGCAGTTCTTC
TRBD1	NA	TRBV5-6	TRBJ1-2	CASSHWTGVNYGYTF	TGTGCCAGCAGCCACTGGACAGGGGTTAACTATGGCTACACCTTC
TRBD2	NA	TRBV3-1/TRBV3-2	TRBJ2-7	CASSQLISGVGEQYF	TGTGCCAGCAGCCAATTGATTAGCGGGGTTGGCGAGCAGTACTTC
NA	NA	TRBV28	TRBJ1-5	CASSPPRMLQPQHF	TGTGCCAGCAGCCCCCCGAGGATGTTGCAGCCCCAGCATTTT
NA	NA	TRBV3-1/TRBV3-2	TRBJ1-2	CASSIEKLNYGYTF	TGTGCCAGCAGCATAGAGAAATTGAACTATGGCTACACCTTC
NA	NA	TRBV6-2/TRBV6-3	TRBJ1-3	CASSFFPRTGSGNTIYF	TGTGCCAGCAGTTTCTTTCCTCGAACAGGCTCTGGAAACACCATATATTTT
TRBD2	NA	TRBV14	TRBJ2-5	CASSRNLLAGQETQYF	TGTGCCAGCAGCCGTAACCTGCTAGCGGGCCAAGAGACCCAGTACTTC
NA	NA	TRBV15	TRBJ1-3	CATSRDLPLSGNTIYF	TGTGCCACCAGCAGAGATCTCCCTCTCAGTGGAAACACCATATATTTT
TRBD2	NA	TRBV7-9	TRBJ2-7	CASSLAGGGPSTSGYEQYF	TGTGCCAGCAGCTTAGCGGGGGGGGGCCCCTCGACTAGCGGCTACGAGCAGTACTTC
TRBD1	few	TRBV25-1	TRBJ1-6	CASRGQTGLKNSPLHF	TGTGCCAGCAGGGGACAGACTGGACTGAAAAATTCACCCCTCCACTTT
NA	NA	TRBV27	TRBJ1-2	CASSFSPGHPMDYGYTF	TGTGCCAGCAGTTTTTCGCCGGGACACCCCATGGACTATGGCTACACCTTC
TRBD2	NA	TRBV5-1	TRBJ2-2	CASSLVSGRDGELFF	TGCGCCAGCAGCTTGGTTTCCGGGAGGGACGGGGAGCTGTTTTTT
NA	NA	TRBV6-5	TRBJ2-7	CASSYSAQQTYEQYF	TGTGCCAGCAGTTACTCCGCACAACAAACCTACGAGCAGTACTTC
NA	few	TRBV11-2	TRBJ1-4	CASSFDRNNEKLFF	TGTGCCAGCAGCTTCGACAGAAATAATGAAAAACTGTTTTTT
NA	once	TRBV6-5	TRBJ2-2	CASSYSGGLSGELFF	TGTGCCAGCAGTTACTCGGGGGGGCTCAGCGGGGAGCTGTTTTTT
NA	NA	TRBV7-6	TRBJ2-1	CASSLGGGASYNEQFF	TGTGCCAGCAGCTTAGGTGGGGGGGCATCCTACAATGAGCAGTTCTTC
TRBD1	NA	TRBV2	TRBJ1-5	CASSDLETGGNPIDQPQHF	TGTGCCAGCAGCGACCTTGAGACAGGGGGCAATCCCATCGATCAGCCCCAGCATTTT
NA	once	TRBV9	TRBJ1-3	CASSVTDRSSGNTIYF	TGTGCCAGCAGCGTAACAGACAGGAGCTCTGGAAACACCATATATTTT
NA	NA	TRBV18	TRBJ2-4	CASSPGAKNIQYF	TGTGCCAGCTCACCCGGGGCCAAAAACATTCAGTACTTC
TRBD1	once	TRBV5-6	TRBJ1-2	CASSQDLRRTGGANYGYTF	TGTGCCAGCAGCCAGGACCTAAGACGGACAGGGGGAGCTAACTATGGCTACACCTTC
NA	NA	TRBV5-1	TRBJ1-5	CASSPETGSNQPQHF	TGCGCCAGCAGCCCGGAGACAGGTAGCAATCAGCCCCAGCATTTT
TRBD1	NA	TRBV24-1	TRBJ2-4	CATTFRWTGSNIQYF	TGTGCCACCACCTTTCGATGGACAGGGTCGAACATTCAGTACTTC
NA	NA	TRBV6-1	TRBJ2-2	CASSEGLANTGELFF	TGTGCCAGCAGTGAAGGACTAGCGAACACCGGGGAGCTGTTTTTT
TRBD1	NA	TRBV6-4	TRBJ2-7	CANLGGQGSYEQYF	TGTGCCAACTTAGGGGGCCAGGGCTCCTACGAGCAGTACTTC
TRBD1	NA	TRBV19	TRBJ2-3	CASSGGQGAADTQYF	TGTGCCAGTAGTGGCGGACAGGGGGCTGCAGATACGCAGTATTTT
NA	NA	TRBV5-1	TRBJ1-5	CASSVGGQVNQPQHF	TGCGCCAGCAGCGTGGGCGGGCAGGTAAATCAGCCCCAGCATTTT
TRBD2	NA	TRBV6-2/TRBV6-3	TRBJ2-1	CASSYSRLAGGAEKFF	TGTGCCAGCAGTTACTCGAGGCTAGCGGGGGGTGCTGAGAAGTTCTTC